This passage covers 29 T cell receptor beta chains from one sample sequenced in a study of cytomegalovirus exposure and HLA in healthy donors (dated by TCRdb to between 2016 and 2019). Libraries came from the immunoSEQ multiplex PCR assay. For the multiplex PCR, a mixture combining 60 forward primers for TCR Vbeta segments and 13 reverse primers for TCR Jbeta segments was used. Held by TCRdb, this immuneACCESS table contains in-frame sequences only and omits some clones. Under half of the omission traces to an unresolved V gene where checked; the cause of the rest is unknown. The sample has approximately 85,000 clones on record, around 77% of them singletons. The top ten clones comprise approximately 7.5% of the sample. Sequenced material: PBMCs. These receptors all stem from a man between 25 and 39 years old in good health and CMV-seronegative.

In DNA, the CDR3 is TGTGCCAGCAGCTTAATATCCAATGAGCAGTTCTTC. Translated: CASSLISNEQFF. The chain employs TRBV7-2 and TRBJ2-1, with D unclear. Germline V gene lookup returns CDR1 SGHTA and CDR2 FQGNSA. The CDR3 is made up of 12 amino acids. Between the trimmed V and J ends, which lost 2 bases and 6 bases, there was a span of 5 bases.

The chain is built from TRBV15 and TRBJ2-1; D is ambiguous. Trimming left V 5 bases short and J 9 bases short, with 20 bases between. CDR3 size: 15 residues. Germline V gene data show CDR1 as LNHNV and CDR2 as YYDKDF (reference sequence). CDR3 bases: TGTGCCACCAGCCCCCCCAGGCTAAACGCCATTGAGCAGTTCTTC. Translated, it gives CATSPPRLNAIEQFF.

The V and J genes are TRBV7-6 and TRBJ2-5, with D possibly TRBD1 on 6 matching bases. The CDR3 totals 11 residues. V was pared by 8 bases and J by 5 bases, with 9 bases between. CDR1 SGHVS and CDR2 FNYEAQ come from the germline V gene. The CDR3 DNA is TGTGCCAGCCGGCAGGGGGAGACCCAGTACTTC. Amino acid sequence: CASRQGETQYF. The variable domain in full, with the rest retrieved from reference TRBV7-6 and TRBJ2-5, is GAGVSQSPRYKVTKRGQDVALRCDPISGHVSLYWYRQALGQGPEFLTYFNYEAQQDKSGLPNDRFSAERPEGSISTLTIQRTEQRDSAMYRCASRQGETQYFGPGTRLLVL.

The chain employs TRBV9 and TRBJ1-3; no firm D call. Germline V gives CDR1 SGDLS, CDR2 YYNGEE. V gave up 2 bases and J gave up 4 bases, with 13 bases separating them. CDR3 length equals 15 residues. The CDR3 DNA follows: TGTGCCAGCAGCGTCGGTCCGAGCCCCGGAAACACCATATATTTT. Translated, it gives CASSVGPSPGNTIYF.

The V and J genes are TRBV6-5 and TRBJ2-3; 9 bases fit TRBD1. The trim removed 7 bases at V and 6 bases at J, leaving 11 bases unmatched. CDR3 length equals 15 residues. Germline V lookup: CDR1 MNHEY, CDR2 SVGAGI. The CDR3 coding sequence is TGTGCCAGCACCTCCGGACAGGGGTCCCGGGATACGCAGTATTTT. Its translation: CASTSGQGSRDTQYF.

This CDR3 reads CASSIAGELFF. Written as DNA, the CDR3 is TGCGCCAGCAGCATAGCCGGGGAGCTGTTTTTT. The chain recombines TRBV5-1 with TRBJ2-2; D remains unclear. Looked up from germline, CDR1 is SGHRS and CDR2 is YFSETQ. Trimming shortened V by 4 bases and J by 6 bases, and 4 bases separated the two germline ends. This CDR3 has 11 amino acids.

This clone was found once. The V gene is TRBV30, the J gene TRBJ1-2, with D possibly being TRBD1 (5 bases). The V and J ends lost 7 bases and 7 bases respectively, with 19 bases between them. Germline V gene lookup returns CDR1 GTSNPN and CDR2 SVGIG (reference sequence). The CDR3 spans 13 residues. This CDR3 is CAYTLAVGAGYTF. The CDR3 region has the DNA TGTGCCTACACTTTAGCGGTTGGGGCTGGCTACACCTTC.

J is TRBJ2-2 and V is TRBV6-5, with TRBD1 matching 7 bases. The ends lost 2 bases at V and 6 bases at J; junction bases unmatched: 3. Germline V CDR1 and CDR2: MNHEY, SVGAGI. This CDR3 contains 14 residues. DNA of the CDR3: TGTGCCAGCAGTTACGCGACAGGGCCCGGGGAGCTGTTTTTT. Its translation is CASSYATGPGELFF.

A few counts support this clone. The V gene is TRBV11-2, the J gene TRBJ2-5, with a possible D match to TRBD2 (5 bases). The last part of the DNA fits TRBJ2-7 better; the J call may be wrong. CDR3 length equals 15 residues. CDR1 is SGHAT, CDR2 FQNNGV, per germline. Here the CDR3 reads CASSLGGLSSYEQYF. The CDR3 DNA sequence: TGTGCCAGCAGCTTAGGCGGACTGAGCTCCTACGAGCAGTACTTC.

This chain uses TRBV6-5 with TRBJ1-2; TRBD1 is a possible D gene (5 bases). The germline gives CDR1 MNHEY, CDR2 SVGAGI. The germline V and J ends were trimmed by 0 bases and 8 bases, with 16 bases remaining between them. CDR3 length: 15 amino acids. The CDR3 loop is CASSYSSGQGGGYTF. CDR3 sequence (DNA): TGTGCCAGCAGTTACTCGTCAGGGCAGGGTGGAGGCTACACCTTC.

V is TRBV30 and J is TRBJ1-1; 7 nucleotides agree with TRBD1. V lost 4 bases, J lost 0 bases, and 11 bases stayed unmatched. Germline V gene data show CDR1 as GTSNPN and CDR2 as SVGIG (reference sequence). CDR3 length: 16 amino acids. The CDR3 nucleotides read TGTGCCTGGAAATCGGGACAGCCCTACATGAACACTGAAGCTTTCTTT. Encoded protein: CAWKSGQPYMNTEAFF. The complete variable domain, with remaining parts taken from reference TRBV30 and TRBJ1-1, reads SQTIHQWPATLVQPVGSPLSLECTVEGTSNPNLYWYRQAAGRGLQLLFYSVGIGQISSEVPQNLSASRPQDRQFILSSKKLLLSDSGFYLCAWKSGQPYMNTEAFFGQGTRLTVV.

J is TRBJ2-1 and V is TRBV28; possible D gene TRBD1, 5 bases. V was cut by 2 bases and J by 3 bases, with 5 bases left in between. Germline CDR1 is MDHEN and CDR2 is SYDVKM. The length of the CDR3 is 13 residues. CDR3 nucleotide sequence: TGTGCCAGCAGTTTAGACAGCTACAATGAGCAGTTCTTC. This translates into CASSLDSYNEQFF.

The J gene is TRBJ2-3, the V gene TRBV30; 7 bases fit TRBD1. V lost 5 bases, J lost 0 bases, and 14 bases stayed unmatched. This CDR3 comprises 17 residues. Germline lookup yields CDR1 GTSNPN and CDR2 SVGIG (reference sequence). Here the CDR3 DNA reads TGTGCCTGGCTAGGGACAGTAAGATCACATAGCACAGATACGCAGTATTTT. Translated, it gives CAWLGTVRSHSTDTQYF.

The chain links TRBV10-3 to TRBJ1-1; 7 positions match TRBD1. Germline V gives CDR1 ENHRY, CDR2 SYGVKD. V gave up 6 bases and J gave up 5 bases; unmatched junction bases: 6. CDR3 length: 13 residues. The CDR3 DNA reads TGTGCCATCAGCCCACAGGGGTGGACTGAAGCTTTCTTT. The encoded protein is CAISPQGWTEAFF.

The chain uses TRBV7-2 and TRBJ1-5, with a possible D match to TRBD1 (5 bases). CDR1 is SGHTA, CDR2 FQGNSA, per germline. CDR3 length: 17 residues. The V and J ends lost 1 base and 1 base respectively, with 14 bases between them. The CDR3 DNA follows: TGTGCCAGCAGCTTAGAGGAGGGGACGAAGAGCAATCAGCCCCAGCATTTT. Amino acids: CASSLEEGTKSNQPQHF.

This clone was detected a few times. This chain connects TRBV6-5 to TRBJ2-1, with 7 bases identical to TRBD2. CDR1 is MNHEY, CDR2 SVGAGI, per germline. Trimming removed 0 bases from V and 8 bases from J; junction bases left unmatched: 10. This CDR3 comprises 16 residues. CDR3 bases: TGTGCCAGCAGTTACTCCGGGACTACGGGTTCGGATGAGCAGTTCTTC. It codes for CASSYSGTTGSDEQFF.

The chain recombines TRBV9 with TRBJ1-4; 8 positions agree with TRBD1. The CDR3 contains 15 residues. The trim removed 3 bases at V and 5 bases at J, leaving 6 bases unmatched. Per germline, CDR1 SGDLS and CDR2 YYNGEE. The chain's CDR3 is CASSGQGTKNEKLFF. CDR3 DNA sequence: TGTGCCAGCAGCGGACAGGGGACCAAAAATGAAAAACTGTTTTTT.

The genes are TRBV7-9 and TRBJ1-2, with 7 bases lining up with TRBD1. V was clipped by 3 bases and J by 4 bases; unmatched bases: 8. The CDR3 is made up of 15 amino acids. Per germline, CDR1 SEHNR and CDR2 FQNEAQ (reference sequence). DNA of the CDR3: TGTGCCAGCAGCTTTTACTCCGGGACAGCCTATGGCTACACCTTC. It codes for CASSFYSGTAYGYTF.

As DNA, the CDR3 is TGTGCCAGCAGTGGCGGGACAGGGGAAGGGTCCCAGCATTTT. The encoded protein is CASSGGTGEGSQHF. V is TRBV2 and J is TRBJ1-5, with TRBD1 matching 10 bases. The length of the CDR3 is 14 residues. The germline V gene has CDR1 SNHLY and CDR2 FYNNEI. The J segment lost 11 bases and the V segment lost 4 bases, leaving 8 bases of the junction unmatched. Full variable domain (missing parts from reference TRBV2 and TRBJ1-5): EPEVTQTPSHQVTQMGQEVILRCVPISNHLYFYWYRQILGQKVEFLVSFYNNEISEKSEIFDDQFSVERPDGSNFTLKIRSTKLEDSAMYFCASSGGTGEGSQHFGDGTRLSIL.

This rearrangement joins TRBV18 to TRBJ2-2; D is possibly TRBD2 (5 bases). This CDR3 has 16 amino acids. The germline gives CDR1 KGHSH, CDR2 LQKENI. Trimming pared 4 bases from V and 10 bases from J, leaving 22 bases between. CDR3 nucleotides: TGTGCCAGCTCACGAGGCCCCCTAGCCCTAAAGGAGGAGCTGTTTTTT. Translation gives CASSRGPLALKEELFF.

This clone was observed a few times. V usage is TRBV15 and J usage is TRBJ2-1; a possible D gene is TRBD1 (6 bases). Germline CDR1 and CDR2: LNHNV and YYDKDF (reference sequence). The CDR3 is made up of 15 amino acids. V was shortened by 5 bases and J by 9 bases, with 20 bases between the two germline ends. CDR3 in amino acids: CATSVGLTGNPEQFF. CDR3 DNA: TGTGCCACCAGCGTCGGTTTAACAGGGAATCCTGAGCAGTTCTTC.

The V gene is TRBV4-2, the J gene TRBJ2-2, with TRBD2 identical over 9 bases. Germline-derived CDR1 and CDR2 are LGHNA and YNFKEQ. The CDR3 has 20 amino acids. Unmatched junction bases numbered 15, after V lost 0 bases and J lost 4 bases. CDR3 sequence (DNA): TGTGCCAGCAGCCAAGACCTTCACGGCGGGGGGGCCGCTACCACCGGGGAGCTGTTTTTT. The encoded protein is CASSQDLHGGGAATTGELFF.

The rearrangement joins TRBV5-1 to TRBJ2-7; TRBD1 is a possible D gene (6 bases). Trimming removed 7 bases from V and 4 bases from J, with 12 bases in between. The CDR3 has 12 residues. Germline lookup yields CDR1 SGHRS and CDR2 YFSETQ. This CDR3 is CASGDKTYEQYF. The CDR3 region has the DNA TGCGCCAGCGGGGACAAAACATACGAGCAGTACTTC.

This rearrangement joins TRBV30 to TRBJ2-1; D may be TRBD1 (6 bases). CDR3 length equals 13 residues. The germline CDR1 and CDR2 sequences are GTSNPN and SVGIG (reference sequence). V was pared by 0 bases and J by 12 bases, with 15 bases between. The CDR3 is CAWSVQGPSGQFF. The CDR3 coding sequence is TGTGCCTGGAGTGTACAGGGACCCTCAGGGCAGTTCTTC.

This clone came up once. The J gene is TRBJ1-2, the V gene TRBV2, with D perhaps matching TRBD1 (6 bases). The CDR3 extends over 13 amino acids. Trimming pared 6 bases from V and 4 bases from J, leaving 12 bases between. Germline V lookup: CDR1 SNHLY, CDR2 FYNNEI. CDR3 sequence reads: CASRSDSLYGYTF. In nucleotides, the CDR3 is TGTGCCAGCAGGTCGGACAGCCTCTATGGCTACACCTTC.

This chain uses TRBV7-2 with TRBJ2-1; D is perhaps TRBD2 (7 bases). Germline V gene data show CDR1 as SGHTA and CDR2 as FQGNSA. This CDR3 is built from 15 residues. Trimming pared 5 bases from V and 3 bases from J, leaving 14 bases between. CDR3 amino acids: CASSGREGGYNEQFF. CDR3 in DNA: TGTGCCAGCAGCGGAAGGGAGGGGGGCTACAATGAGCAGTTCTTC.

The chain recombines TRBV7-8 with TRBJ2-1; 11 bases line up with TRBD2. The CDR3 loop spans 19 amino acids. CDR1 is SGHVS and CDR2 is FQNEAQ in the germline V gene. With 2 bases clipped from V and 1 base from J, the junction kept 10 bases outside the gene matches. The CDR3 reads CASSLLGGLAGGSYNEQFF. CDR3 coding DNA: TGTGCCAGCAGCTTATTGGGTGGGCTAGCGGGGGGTTCCTACAATGAGCAGTTCTTC.

The V and J genes are TRBV7-2 and TRBJ2-3, with TRBD2 matching 12 bases. Unmatched junction bases numbered 8, after V lost 2 bases and J lost 11 bases. This CDR3 contains 15 residues. Germline CDR1 is SGHTA and CDR2 is FQGNSA. The DNA for the CDR3 is TGTGCCAGCAGCTTAAGGGCTAGCGGGGGGGAGGAGCAGTATTTT. Amino acid sequence: CASSLRASGGEEQYF.

Notes on this clone: No DNA is shown, since the ends of the CDR3 on it are uncertain; the CDR3 is the one TCRdb lists. The chain couples TRBV21-1 to TRBJ2-2; the D call in the table, TRBD1, was not verified against the DNA. TRBV21-1 is a pseudogene segment. The CDR3 sequence runs 19 residues, both termini included. The CDR3: CASSNRVGQGAANTGELFF.